The rows below give T cell receptor beta chains drawn from one sample of a study of control samples from healthy donors and cancer patients. Libraries were prepared by immunoSEQ multiplex PCR; TCRdb keeps only in-frame clonotypes and omits some of them. The sample gives roughly 120,000 clones, 80% to 90% of which show up once; approximately 1.1% is in the top ten. Input material: PBMCs. All receptors come from a woman aged 45-60 years with colorectal cancer. Each CDR3 is given with its conserved first and last residue. D genes are given only for firm matches.

CASSPFLRPAGARGQFF,TGTGCCAGCAGCCCCTTTCTTCGTCCAGCGGGGGCAAGGGGGCAGTTCTTC,TRBJ2-1,TRBD2,TRBV7-2
CSVESLAGAGGTQYF,TGCAGCGTTGAGTCACTAGCGGGAGCTGGAGGTACGCAGTATTTT,TRBJ2-3,TRBD2,TRBV29-1
CASSYFLAAGYEQYF,TGTGCCAGCAGCTATTTCTTAGCAGCGGGCTACGAGCAGTACTTC,TRBJ2-7,NA,TRBV6-5
CSVAMGQGNTF,TGCAGCGTTGCAATGGGACAGGGTAACACCTTC,TRBJ1-2,TRBD1,TRBV29-1
CASSETSGSRIPTDTQYF,TGTGCCAGCAGTGAAACTAGCGGGAGCCGGATCCCCACAGATACGCAGTATTTT,TRBJ2-3,TRBD2,TRBV6-1
CASSLEQQPYNEQFF,TGTGCCAGCAGCTTAGAGCAGCAGCCCTACAATGAGCAGTTCTTC,TRBJ2-1,NA,TRBV7-3
CASSRAGTGASPLHF,TGTGCCAGCAGTCGTGCCGGGACAGGGGCTTCACCCCTCCACTTT,TRBJ1-6,TRBD1,TRBV6-5
CASSIGHGNSGANVLTF,TGTGCCAGTAGTATCGGCCACGGGAACTCTGGGGCCAACGTCCTGACTTTC,TRBJ2-6,NA,TRBV19
CASSLFSGNTIYF,TGTGCCAGCAGCTTGTTCTCTGGAAACACCATATATTTT,TRBJ1-3,NA,TRBV5-6
CASSLLGGTNQPQHF,TGTGCCAGCAGCCTTCTGGGGGGGACTAATCAGCCCCAGCATTTT,TRBJ1-5,NA,TRBV7-9